This T cell receptor (beta chain) was sequenced in a study of breast tumors, draining lymph nodes, adjacent tissues. One entry per CDR3 protein, called by TCRdb with MiXCR from the multiplex PCR reads. Altogether approximately 88,000 distinct CDR3 sequences are present, around 29% being singletons, with the ten largest covering over 8%. The CDR3 is 15 residues long. The germline CDR1 and CDR2 sequences are SGHRS and YFSETQ. Breast cancer patients provided tissue from their axillary draining lymph nodes. On this clonotype itself: The junction departs from germline at one end; a sequencing error may be responsible.

The receptor was isolated from a female donor with breast cancer. Some clones in this sample may be carry-over from other donors' samples. Material: axillary lymph node tissue. The rearrangement uses TRBV5-1 and TRBJ1-4; TRBD1 might be the D (6 bases). CDR3 residues: CASSQRTGGSEKPFF. CDR3 coding DNA: TGCGCCAGCAGCCAACGGACTGGGGGCTCTGAAAAACCGTTTTTT.